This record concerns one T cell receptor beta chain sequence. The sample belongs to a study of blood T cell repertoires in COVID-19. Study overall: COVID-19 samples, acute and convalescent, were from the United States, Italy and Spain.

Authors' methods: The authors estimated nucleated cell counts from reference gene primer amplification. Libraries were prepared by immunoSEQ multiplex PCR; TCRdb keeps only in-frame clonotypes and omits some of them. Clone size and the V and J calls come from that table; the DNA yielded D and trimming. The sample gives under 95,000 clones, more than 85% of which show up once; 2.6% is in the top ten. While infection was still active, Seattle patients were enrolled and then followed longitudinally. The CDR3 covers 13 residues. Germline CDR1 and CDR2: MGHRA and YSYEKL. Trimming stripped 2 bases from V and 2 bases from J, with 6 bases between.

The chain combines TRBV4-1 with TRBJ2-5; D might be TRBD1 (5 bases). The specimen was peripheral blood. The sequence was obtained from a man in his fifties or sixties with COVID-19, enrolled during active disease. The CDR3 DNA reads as TGCGCCAGCAGCCAAAGACAGCAAGAGACCCAGTACTTC. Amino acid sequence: CASSQRQQETQYF.